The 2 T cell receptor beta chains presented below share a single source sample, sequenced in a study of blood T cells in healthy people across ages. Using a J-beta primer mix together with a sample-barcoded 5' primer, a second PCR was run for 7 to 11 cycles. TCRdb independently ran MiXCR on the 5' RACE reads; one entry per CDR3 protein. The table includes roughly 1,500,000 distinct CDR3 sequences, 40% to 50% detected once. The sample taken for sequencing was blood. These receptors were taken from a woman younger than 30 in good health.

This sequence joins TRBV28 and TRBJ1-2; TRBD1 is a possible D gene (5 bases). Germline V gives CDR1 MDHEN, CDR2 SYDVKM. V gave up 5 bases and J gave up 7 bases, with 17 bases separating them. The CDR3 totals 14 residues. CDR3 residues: CASSLGTAVGGYTF. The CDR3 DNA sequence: TGTGCCAGCAGTCTCGGGACGGCGGTAGGTGGCTACACCTTC.

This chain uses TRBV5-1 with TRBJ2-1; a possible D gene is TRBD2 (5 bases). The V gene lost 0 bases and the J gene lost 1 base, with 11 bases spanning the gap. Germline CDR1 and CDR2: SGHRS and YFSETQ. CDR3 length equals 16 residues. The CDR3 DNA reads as TGCGCCAGCAGCTTGGATCTAGCAAGATCCTACAATGAGCAGTTCTTC. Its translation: CASSLDLARSYNEQFF.